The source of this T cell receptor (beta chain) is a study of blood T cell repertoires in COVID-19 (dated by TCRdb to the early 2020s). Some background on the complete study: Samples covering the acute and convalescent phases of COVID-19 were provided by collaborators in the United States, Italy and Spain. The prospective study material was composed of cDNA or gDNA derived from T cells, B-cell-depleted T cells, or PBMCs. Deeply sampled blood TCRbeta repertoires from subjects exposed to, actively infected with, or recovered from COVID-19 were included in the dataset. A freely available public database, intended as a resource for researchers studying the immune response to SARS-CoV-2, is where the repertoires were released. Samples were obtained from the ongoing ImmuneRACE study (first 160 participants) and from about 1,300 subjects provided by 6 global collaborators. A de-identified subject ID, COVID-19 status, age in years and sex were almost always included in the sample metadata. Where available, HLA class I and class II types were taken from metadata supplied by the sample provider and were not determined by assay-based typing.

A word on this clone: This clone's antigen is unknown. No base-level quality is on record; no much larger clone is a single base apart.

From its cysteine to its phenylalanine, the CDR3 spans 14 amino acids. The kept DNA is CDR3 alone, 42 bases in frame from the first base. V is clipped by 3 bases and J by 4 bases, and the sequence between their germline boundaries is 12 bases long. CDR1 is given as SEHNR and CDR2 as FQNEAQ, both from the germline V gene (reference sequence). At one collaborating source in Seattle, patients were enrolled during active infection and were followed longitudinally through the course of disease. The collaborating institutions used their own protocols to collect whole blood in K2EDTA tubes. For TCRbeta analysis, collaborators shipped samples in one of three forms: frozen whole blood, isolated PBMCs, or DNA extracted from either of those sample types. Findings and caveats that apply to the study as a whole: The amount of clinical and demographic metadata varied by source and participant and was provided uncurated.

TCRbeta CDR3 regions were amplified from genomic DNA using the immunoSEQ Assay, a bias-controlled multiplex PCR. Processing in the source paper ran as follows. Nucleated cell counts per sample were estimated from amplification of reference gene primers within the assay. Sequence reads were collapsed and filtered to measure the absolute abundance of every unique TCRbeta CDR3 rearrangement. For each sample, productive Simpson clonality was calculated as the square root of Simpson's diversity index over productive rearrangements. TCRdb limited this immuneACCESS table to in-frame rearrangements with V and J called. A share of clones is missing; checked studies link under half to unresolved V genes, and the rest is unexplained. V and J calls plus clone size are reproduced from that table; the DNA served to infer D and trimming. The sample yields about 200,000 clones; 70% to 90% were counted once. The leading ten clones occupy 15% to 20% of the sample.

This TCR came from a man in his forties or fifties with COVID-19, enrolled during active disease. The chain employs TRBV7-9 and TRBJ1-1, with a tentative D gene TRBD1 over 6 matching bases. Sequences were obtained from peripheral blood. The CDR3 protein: CASSLAGQSTEAFF. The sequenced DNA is TGTGCCAGCAGCTTGGCCGGACAGAGCACTGAAGCTTTCTTT. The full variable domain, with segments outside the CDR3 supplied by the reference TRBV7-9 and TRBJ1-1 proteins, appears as DTGVSQNPRHKITKRGQNVTFRCDPISEHNRLYWYRQTLGQGPEFLTYFQNEAQLEKSRLLSDRFSAERPKGSFSTLEIQRTEQGDSAMYLCASSLAGQSTEAFFGQGTRLTVV.